A selection of T cell receptor beta chains follows, all from one sample in a study of T cells after yellow fever vaccination. TCRdb called the 5' RACE reads again in MiXCR, with one record for every CDR3 protein. The sample has more than 350,000 distinct CDR3 sequences; 11% are singletons. The source material was PBMCs, sampled on the day of the first yellow fever vaccination. These receptors came from a man aged 18 to 35 who received the YFV17D yellow fever vaccine. Both conserved end residues are part of each CDR3. The D gene is left open where the match is weak. Clone size, where shown, is once, few, many, or a class for clones that have expanded.

-,few,TRBJ2-3,TRBV2,TGTGCCAGCAGTGAAGGGATCGGGGCAAAGATGGTGCAGTATTTT,CASSEGIGAKMVQYF
-,-,TRBJ2-1,TRBV5-4,TGTGCCAGCAGCTTGGGAGGGGACAAGGCCTACAATGAGCAGTTCTTC,CASSLGGDKAYNEQFF
-,-,TRBJ2-5,TRBV4-3,TGCGCCAGCAGCCAGGGGGGTCGATACCAAGAGACCCAGTACTTC,CASSQGGRYQETQYF
-,-,TRBJ1-5,TRBV9,TGTGCCAGCAGCAAAGGGGCCCAGGGTTCGAGCAATCAGCCCCAGCATTTT,CASSKGAQGSSNQPQHF
TRBD2,-,TRBJ2-1,TRBV20-1,TGCAGTGCTAGAGATTATCCCGGGCTAGCGGGGGAGCAGTTCTTC,CSARDYPGLAGEQFF
TRBD1,-,TRBJ2-6,TRBV20-1,TGCAGTGCTTTGGACAGGGGGAGCTCTGGGGCCAACGTCCTGACTTTC,CSALDRGSSGANVLTF
-,few,TRBJ2-3,TRBV7-9,TGTGCCAGCAGCTCCTCCATTGGTACGCAGTATTTT,CASSSSIGTQYF
-,-,TRBJ2-7,TRBV13,TGTGCCAGCAGCCCCAATGACTACGAGCAGTACTTC,CASSPNDYEQYF
-,few,TRBJ1-6,TRBV6-5,TGTGCCAGCAGTTACTCATCTCCGGGGCCCCTCCACTTT,CASSYSSPGPLHF
TRBD1,-,TRBJ2-2,TRBV6-2/TRBV6-3,TGTGCCAGCAAGGTTCAGGGGGCGGTCACCGGGGAGCTGTTTTTT,CASKVQGAVTGELFF
-,-,TRBJ2-1,TRBV28,TGTGCCAGCAGTTCGAGGCCGTTGTCGGGTGAGCAGTTCTTC,CASSSRPLSGEQFF
-,-,TRBJ1-1,TRBV20-1,TGCAGTGCTAGAGTTGGGGGCAGCTTCACTGAAGCTTTCTTT,CSARVGGSFTEAFF
-,-,TRBJ2-7,TRBV6-2/TRBV6-3,TGTGCCAGCAGTTACGGGCAGGGATCTTTCTACGAGCAGTACTTC,CASSYGQGSFYEQYF
-,-,TRBJ1-6,TRBV4-2,TGTGCCAGCAGCCCGTTAGGACCCTATAATTCACCCCTCCACTTT,CASSPLGPYNSPLHF
TRBD2,-,TRBJ2-5,TRBV29-1,TGCAGCGTTGTAGGTAGCGGGGCTCCAGAGACCCAGTACTTC,CSVVGSGAPETQYF
TRBD1,many,TRBJ1-5,TRBV5-1,TGCGCCAGCAGCTGGGGGACAGGGGGAAATCAGCCCCAGCATTTT,CASSWGTGGNQPQHF
-,few,TRBJ2-3,TRBV9,TGTGCCAGCAGCGTGGAGCCCGCAAGGACAGATACGCAGTATTTT,CASSVEPARTDTQYF
TRBD1,few,TRBJ1-4,TRBV13,TGTGCCAGCAGCTACACCGGGACAGGGGGAGAAAAACTGTTTTTT,CASSYTGTGGEKLFF
-,-,TRBJ2-5,TRBV24-1,TGTGCCACCAGTGCAAATCAGTGGGGAACACAAGAGACCCAGTACTTC,CATSANQWGTQETQYF
TRBD2,-,TRBJ2-1,TRBV5-1,TGCGCCAGCGAGGTTCCGGTAGCGGGGGGAAGTGAGCAGTTCTTC,CASEVPVAGGSEQFF
-,few,TRBJ1-1,TRBV27,TGTGCCAGCAGTTTACTGAAACACCTGAACACTGAAGCTTTCTTT,CASSLLKHLNTEAFF
-,many,TRBJ2-5,TRBV5-1,TGCGCCAGCTCCCCGGGGGAAGGCCAAGAGACCCAGTACTTC,CASSPGEGQETQYF
-,few,TRBJ2-3,TRBV7-9,TGTGCCAGCAGATTAGGGGCAGATACGCAGTATTTT,CASRLGADTQYF
-,-,TRBJ2-2,TRBV10-1,TGCGCCAGCAGTGCGCTGAACACCGGGGAGCTGTTTTTT,CASSALNTGELFF
-,-,TRBJ1-1,TRBV12-3/TRBV12-4,TGTGCCAGCGCAGCCGCGGAGGGCACTGAAGCTTTCTTT,CASAAAEGTEAFF
TRBD1,many,TRBJ2-2,TRBV7-6,TGTGCCAGCAGCTTGGGACAGGGAATAGAAACCGGGGAGCTGTTTTTT,CASSLGQGIETGELFF
-,-,TRBJ2-1,TRBV3-1,TGTGCCAGCAGCCCGTGCCTTTTTGGTAGCTCCTACAATGAGCAGTTCTTC,CASSPCLFGSSYNEQFF
TRBD1,-,TRBJ1-6,TRBV6-6,TGTGCCAGCAGGGACAGGGGAGGGTCACCCCTCCACTTT,CASRDRGGSPLHF
TRBD2,many,TRBJ2-7,TRBV3-1,TGTGCCAGCAGCACCGGGACTAGCGGTCTCTACGAGCAGTACTTC,CASSTGTSGLYEQYF
TRBD1,few,TRBJ1-2,TRBV27,TGTGCCAGCAGTAGACAGGGTAGTAACTATGGCTACACCTTC,CASSRQGSNYGYTF
-,many,TRBJ2-6,TRBV5-1,TGCGCCAGCAGCTTGGACTCTGGGGCCAACGTCCTGACTTTC,CASSLDSGANVLTF
-,-,TRBJ2-3,TRBV24-1,TGTGCCACCAGTGATTCGGTAGCCTCCGATACGCAGTATTTT,CATSDSVASDTQYF
-,many,TRBJ2-5,TRBV9,TGTGCCAGCAGCGTGGACAGCCAAGAGACCCAGTACTTC,CASSVDSQETQYF
-,few,TRBJ1-1,TRBV7-9,TGTGCCAGCAGCCCAAATCGGGGAGCCGGTGCTGAAGCTTTCTTT,CASSPNRGAGAEAFF
TRBD1,few,TRBJ1-2,TRBV28,TGTGCCAGCAGCACCGGGACAGTCCTCTATGGCTACACCTTC,CASSTGTVLYGYTF
TRBD1,few,TRBJ2-3,TRBV6-5,TGTGCCAGCAGTTCGACAGGGGTCCTCACAGATACGCAGTATTTT,CASSSTGVLTDTQYF
-,few,TRBJ2-1,TRBV7-9,TGTGCCAGCAGCCCCCGGGGGTCCCCCGTCTACAATGAGCAGTTCTTC,CASSPRGSPVYNEQFF
-,-,TRBJ2-1,TRBV4-3,TGCGCCAGCAGCCTATCACTGGGGGAGTACAATGAGCAGTTCTTC,CASSLSLGEYNEQFF
-,-,TRBJ2-2,TRBV7-7,TGTGCCAGCAGCTTTGGGGGCGAAGGCGGGGAGCTGTTTTTT,CASSFGGEGGELFF
-,many,TRBJ2-5,TRBV23-1,TGCGCCAGCAGTCAACGGCAGGGCCAAGAGACCCAGTACTTC,CASSQRQGQETQYF
-,-,TRBJ2-4,TRBV6-1,TGTGCCAGCAGGAGGGGGATCCAAGCCAAAAACATTCAGTACTTC,CASRRGIQAKNIQYF
-,few,TRBJ1-3,TRBV5-1,TGCGCCAGCAGCTGGGACGGAGCTGGAAACACCATATATTTT,CASSWDGAGNTIYF
-,many,TRBJ1-5,TRBV6-1,TGTGCCAGCAGTCTAACAGGGAACAGCAATCAGCCCCAGCATTTT,CASSLTGNSNQPQHF
-,-,TRBJ2-3,TRBV7-9,TGTGCCAGCAGCGGGGACACCTCGAGGGATTTT,CASSGDTSRDF
TRBD1,-,TRBJ1-1,TRBV7-9,TGTGCCAGCAGCGCGGGACAGGGGGCCGCCTGGGACACTGAAGCTTTCTTT,CASSAGQGAAWDTEAFF
TRBD2,-,TRBJ2-2,TRBV20-1,TGCAGTGCTAGAGATAGGATTCTAGCGGGGACCGGGGAGCTGTTTTTT,CSARDRILAGTGELFF
-,-,TRBJ1-5,TRBV18,TGTGCCAGCTCACCATCAACCCCCGGCAGCAATCAGCCCCAGCATTTT,CASSPSTPGSNQPQHF
-,many,TRBJ2-3,TRBV5-1,TGCGCCAGCAGCGAGGGACAATTAAGCACAGATACGCAGTATTTT,CASSEGQLSTDTQYF
-,-,TRBJ2-1,TRBV29-1,TGCAGCGCCAGCGTGGGTGAGCAGTTCTTC,CSASVGEQFF
-,few,TRBJ2-3,TRBV2,TGTGCCAGCAGGCCCCTCACAGATACGCAGTATTTT,CASRPLTDTQYF
-,few,TRBJ2-2,TRBV7-9,TGTGCCAGCAGCCGCGTAGTAACGAACACCGGGGAGCTGTTTTTT,CASSRVVTNTGELFF
-,few,TRBJ2-5,TRBV7-9,TGTGCCAGCAGCTTATGGGCGGGCCCGGAGGAGACCCAGTACTTC,CASSLWAGPEETQYF
-,few,TRBJ2-7,TRBV12-3/TRBV12-4,TGTGCCAGCAGCCCTAGGGGGGGCGGAAGGTACGAGCAGTACTTC,CASSPRGGGRYEQYF
-,few,TRBJ2-5,TRBV5-1,TGCGCCAGCAGGTTCGACGGTCCCCGGGAGACCCAGTACTTC,CASRFDGPRETQYF
TRBD1,many,TRBJ2-5,TRBV4-3,TGCGCCAGCAGCCAAGCGGAAGGGGGCTGGGTAGAGACCCAGTACTTC,CASSQAEGGWVETQYF
-,few,TRBJ1-4,TRBV7-9,TGTGCCAGCAGCCCCCACCGAGAAAAACTGTTTTTT,CASSPHREKLFF